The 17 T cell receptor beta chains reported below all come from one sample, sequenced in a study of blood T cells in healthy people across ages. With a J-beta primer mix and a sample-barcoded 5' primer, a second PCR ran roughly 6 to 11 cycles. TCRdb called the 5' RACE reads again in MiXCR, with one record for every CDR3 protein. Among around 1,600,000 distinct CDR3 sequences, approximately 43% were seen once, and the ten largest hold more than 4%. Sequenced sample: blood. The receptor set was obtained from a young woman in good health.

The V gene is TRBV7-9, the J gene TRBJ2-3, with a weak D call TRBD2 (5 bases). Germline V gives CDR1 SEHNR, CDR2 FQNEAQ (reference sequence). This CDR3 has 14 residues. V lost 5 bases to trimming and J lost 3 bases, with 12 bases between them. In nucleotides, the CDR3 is TGTGCCAGCAGCCGGGGAGCTCTAACAGATACGCAGTATTTT. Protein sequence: CASSRGALTDTQYF.

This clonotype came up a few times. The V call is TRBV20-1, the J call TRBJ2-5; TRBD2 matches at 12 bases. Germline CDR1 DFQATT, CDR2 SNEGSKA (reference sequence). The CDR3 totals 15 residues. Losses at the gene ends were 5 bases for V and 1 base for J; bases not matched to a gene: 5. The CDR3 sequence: CSARRTSGAQETQYF. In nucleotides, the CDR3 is TGCAGTGCTCGAAGGACTAGCGGGGCCCAAGAGACCCAGTACTTC.

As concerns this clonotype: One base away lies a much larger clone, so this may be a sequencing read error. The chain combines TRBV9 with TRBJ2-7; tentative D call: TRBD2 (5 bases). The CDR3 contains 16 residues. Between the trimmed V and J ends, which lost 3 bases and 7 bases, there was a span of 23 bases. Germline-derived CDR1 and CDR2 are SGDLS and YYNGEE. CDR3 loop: CASSAPGNRIYNEQYF. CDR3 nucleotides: TGTGCCAGCAGCGCACCGGGGAACCGGATCTACAATGAGCAGTACTTC.

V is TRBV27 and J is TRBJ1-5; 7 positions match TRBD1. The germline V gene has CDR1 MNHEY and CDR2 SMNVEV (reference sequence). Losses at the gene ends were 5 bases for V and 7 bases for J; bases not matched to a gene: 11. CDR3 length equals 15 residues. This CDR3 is CASSPALRGGQPQHF. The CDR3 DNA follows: TGTGCCAGCAGTCCGGCCCTTCGAGGGGGCCAGCCCCAGCATTTT.

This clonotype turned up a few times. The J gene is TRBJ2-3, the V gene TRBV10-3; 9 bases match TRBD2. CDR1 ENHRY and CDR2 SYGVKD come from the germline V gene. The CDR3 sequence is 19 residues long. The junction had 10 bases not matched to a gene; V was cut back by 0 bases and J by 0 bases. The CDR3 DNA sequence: TGTGCCATCAGTGAGTCGTTAGCGGGAGAGCTTACTAGCACAGATACGCAGTATTTT. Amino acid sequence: CAISESLAGELTSTDTQYF.

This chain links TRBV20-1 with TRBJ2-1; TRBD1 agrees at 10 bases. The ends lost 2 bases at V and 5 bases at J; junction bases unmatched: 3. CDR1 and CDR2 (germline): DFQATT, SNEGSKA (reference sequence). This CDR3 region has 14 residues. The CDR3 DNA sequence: TGCAGTGCTAGATCGGGACAGGGGAACAATGAGCAGTTCTTC. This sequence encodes CSARSGQGNNEQFF.

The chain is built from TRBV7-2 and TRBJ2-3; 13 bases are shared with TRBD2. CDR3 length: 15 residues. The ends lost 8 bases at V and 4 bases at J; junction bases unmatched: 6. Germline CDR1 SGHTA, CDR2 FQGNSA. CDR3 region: CASRNGLAGADTQYF. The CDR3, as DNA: TGTGCCAGCCGCAACGGACTAGCGGGAGCAGATACGCAGTATTTT.

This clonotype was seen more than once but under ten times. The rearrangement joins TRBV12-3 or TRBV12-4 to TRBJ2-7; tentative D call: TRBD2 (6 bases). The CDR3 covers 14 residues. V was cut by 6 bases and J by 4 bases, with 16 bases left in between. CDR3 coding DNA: TGTGCCAGCAGCCCCCCCGTGGGGAGGTACGAGCAGTACTTC. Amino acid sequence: CASSPPVGRYEQYF.

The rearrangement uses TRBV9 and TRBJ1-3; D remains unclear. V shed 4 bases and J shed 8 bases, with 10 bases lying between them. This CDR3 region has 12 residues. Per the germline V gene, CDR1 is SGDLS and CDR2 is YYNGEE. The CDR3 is CASSISADTIYF. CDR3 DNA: TGTGCCAGCAGCATATCAGCGGACACCATATATTTT.

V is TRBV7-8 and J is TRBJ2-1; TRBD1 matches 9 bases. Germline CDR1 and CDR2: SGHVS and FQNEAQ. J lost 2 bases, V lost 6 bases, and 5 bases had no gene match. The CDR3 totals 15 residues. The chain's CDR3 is CASSQTGGTYNEQFF. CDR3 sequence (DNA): TGTGCCAGCAGTCAGACAGGGGGAACCTACAATGAGCAGTTCTTC.

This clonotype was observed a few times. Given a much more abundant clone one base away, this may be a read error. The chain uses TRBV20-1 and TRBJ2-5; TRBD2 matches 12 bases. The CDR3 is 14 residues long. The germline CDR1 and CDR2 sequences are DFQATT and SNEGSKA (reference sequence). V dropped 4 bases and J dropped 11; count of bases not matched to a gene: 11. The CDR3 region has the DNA TGCAGTGCTACCAGCACTAGCGGGAGGTATGAGCAGTACTTC. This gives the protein CSATSTSGRYEQYF.

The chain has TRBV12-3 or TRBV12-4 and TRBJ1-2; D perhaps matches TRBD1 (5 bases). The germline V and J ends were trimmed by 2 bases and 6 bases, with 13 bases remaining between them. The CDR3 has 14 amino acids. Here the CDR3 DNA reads TGTGCCAGCAGTTTATGGGGGAAATACGATGGCTACACCTTC. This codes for CASSLWGKYDGYTF.

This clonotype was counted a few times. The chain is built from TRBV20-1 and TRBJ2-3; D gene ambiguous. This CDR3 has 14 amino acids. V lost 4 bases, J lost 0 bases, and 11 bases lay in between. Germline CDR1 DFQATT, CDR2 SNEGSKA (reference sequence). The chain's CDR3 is CSATAVSSTDTQYF. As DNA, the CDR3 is TGCAGTGCTACTGCGGTCTCTAGCACAGATACGCAGTATTTT.

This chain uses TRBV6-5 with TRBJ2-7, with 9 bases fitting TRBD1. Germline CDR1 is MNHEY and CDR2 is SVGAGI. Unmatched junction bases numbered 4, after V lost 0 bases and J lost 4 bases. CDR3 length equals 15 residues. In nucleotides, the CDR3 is TGTGCCAGCAGTTACTCTAGGACAGGGGAATACGAGCAGTACTTC. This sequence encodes CASSYSRTGEYEQYF.

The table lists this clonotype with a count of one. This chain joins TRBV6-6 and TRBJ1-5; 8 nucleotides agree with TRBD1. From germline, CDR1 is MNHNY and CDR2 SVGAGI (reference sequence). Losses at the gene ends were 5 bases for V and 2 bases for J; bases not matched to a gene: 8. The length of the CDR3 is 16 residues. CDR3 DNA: TGTGCCAGCAGTCCCAGGGGGCCTAGGGGCAATCAGCCCCAGCATTTT. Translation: CASSPRGPRGNQPQHF.

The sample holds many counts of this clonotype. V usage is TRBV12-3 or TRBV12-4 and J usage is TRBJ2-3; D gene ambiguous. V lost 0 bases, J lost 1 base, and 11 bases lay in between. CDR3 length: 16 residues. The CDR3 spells CASSLALSKGTDTQYF. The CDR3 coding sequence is TGTGCCAGCAGTTTAGCGCTGAGTAAGGGCACAGATACGCAGTATTTT.

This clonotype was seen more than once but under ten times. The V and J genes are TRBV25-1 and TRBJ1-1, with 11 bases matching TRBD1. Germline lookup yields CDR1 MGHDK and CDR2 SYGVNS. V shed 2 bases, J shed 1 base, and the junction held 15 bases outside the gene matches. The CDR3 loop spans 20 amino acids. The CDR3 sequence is CASSEREFGLGQGANTEAFF. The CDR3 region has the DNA TGTGCCAGCAGTGAAAGGGAGTTCGGTTTAGGACAGGGGGCGAACACTGAAGCTTTCTTT.